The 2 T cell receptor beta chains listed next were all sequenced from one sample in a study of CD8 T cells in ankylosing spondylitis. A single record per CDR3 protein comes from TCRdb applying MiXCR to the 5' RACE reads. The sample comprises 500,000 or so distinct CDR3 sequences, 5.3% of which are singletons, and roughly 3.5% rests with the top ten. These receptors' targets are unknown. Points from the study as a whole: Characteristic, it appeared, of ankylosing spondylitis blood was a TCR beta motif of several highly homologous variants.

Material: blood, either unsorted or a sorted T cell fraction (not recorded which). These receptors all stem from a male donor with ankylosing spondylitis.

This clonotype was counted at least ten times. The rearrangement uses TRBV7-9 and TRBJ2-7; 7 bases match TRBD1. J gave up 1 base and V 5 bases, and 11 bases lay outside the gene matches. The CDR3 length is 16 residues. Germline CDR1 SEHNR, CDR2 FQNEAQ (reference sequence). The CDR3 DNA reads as TGTGCCAGCAGCGCGTACGGACAGGAACCATCCTACGAGCAGTACTTC. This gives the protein CASSAYGQEPSYEQYF.

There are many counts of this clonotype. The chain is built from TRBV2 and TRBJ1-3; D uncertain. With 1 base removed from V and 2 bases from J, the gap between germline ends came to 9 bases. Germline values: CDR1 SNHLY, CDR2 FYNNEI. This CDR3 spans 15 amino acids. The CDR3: CASSEGQHAGNTIYF. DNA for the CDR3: TGTGCCAGCAGTGAAGGGCAGCACGCTGGAAACACCATATATTTT.